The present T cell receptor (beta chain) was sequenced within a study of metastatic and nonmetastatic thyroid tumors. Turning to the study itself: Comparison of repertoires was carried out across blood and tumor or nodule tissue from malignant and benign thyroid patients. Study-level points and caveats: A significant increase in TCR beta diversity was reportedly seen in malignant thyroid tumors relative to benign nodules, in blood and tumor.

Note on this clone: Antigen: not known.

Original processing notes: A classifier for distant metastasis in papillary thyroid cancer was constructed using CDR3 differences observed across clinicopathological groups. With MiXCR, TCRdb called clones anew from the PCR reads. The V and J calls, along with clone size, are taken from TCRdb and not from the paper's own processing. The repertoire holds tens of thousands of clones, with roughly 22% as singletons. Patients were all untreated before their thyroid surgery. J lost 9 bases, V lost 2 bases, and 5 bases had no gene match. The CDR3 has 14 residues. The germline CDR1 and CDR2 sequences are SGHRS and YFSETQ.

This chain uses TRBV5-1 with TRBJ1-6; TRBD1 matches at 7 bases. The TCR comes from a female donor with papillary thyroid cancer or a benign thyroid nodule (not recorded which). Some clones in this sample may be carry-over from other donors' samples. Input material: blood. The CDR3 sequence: CASSFLGGSSPLHF. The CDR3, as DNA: TGCGCCAGCAGCTTTCTAGGGGGCTCTTCACCCCTCCACTTT.